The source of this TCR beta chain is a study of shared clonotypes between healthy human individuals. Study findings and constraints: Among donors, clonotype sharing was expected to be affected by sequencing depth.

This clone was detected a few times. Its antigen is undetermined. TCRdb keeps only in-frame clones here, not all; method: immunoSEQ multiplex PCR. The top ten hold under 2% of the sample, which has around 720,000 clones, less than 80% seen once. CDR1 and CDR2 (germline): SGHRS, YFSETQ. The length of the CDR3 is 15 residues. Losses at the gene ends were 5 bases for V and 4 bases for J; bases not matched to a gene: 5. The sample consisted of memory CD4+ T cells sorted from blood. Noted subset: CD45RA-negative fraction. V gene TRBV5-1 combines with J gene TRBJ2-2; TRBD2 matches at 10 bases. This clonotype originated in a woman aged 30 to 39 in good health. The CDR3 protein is CASRSGTSATGELFF. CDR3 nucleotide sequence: TGCGCCAGCAGGTCCGGGACTAGCGCCACCGGGGAGCTGTTTTTT.